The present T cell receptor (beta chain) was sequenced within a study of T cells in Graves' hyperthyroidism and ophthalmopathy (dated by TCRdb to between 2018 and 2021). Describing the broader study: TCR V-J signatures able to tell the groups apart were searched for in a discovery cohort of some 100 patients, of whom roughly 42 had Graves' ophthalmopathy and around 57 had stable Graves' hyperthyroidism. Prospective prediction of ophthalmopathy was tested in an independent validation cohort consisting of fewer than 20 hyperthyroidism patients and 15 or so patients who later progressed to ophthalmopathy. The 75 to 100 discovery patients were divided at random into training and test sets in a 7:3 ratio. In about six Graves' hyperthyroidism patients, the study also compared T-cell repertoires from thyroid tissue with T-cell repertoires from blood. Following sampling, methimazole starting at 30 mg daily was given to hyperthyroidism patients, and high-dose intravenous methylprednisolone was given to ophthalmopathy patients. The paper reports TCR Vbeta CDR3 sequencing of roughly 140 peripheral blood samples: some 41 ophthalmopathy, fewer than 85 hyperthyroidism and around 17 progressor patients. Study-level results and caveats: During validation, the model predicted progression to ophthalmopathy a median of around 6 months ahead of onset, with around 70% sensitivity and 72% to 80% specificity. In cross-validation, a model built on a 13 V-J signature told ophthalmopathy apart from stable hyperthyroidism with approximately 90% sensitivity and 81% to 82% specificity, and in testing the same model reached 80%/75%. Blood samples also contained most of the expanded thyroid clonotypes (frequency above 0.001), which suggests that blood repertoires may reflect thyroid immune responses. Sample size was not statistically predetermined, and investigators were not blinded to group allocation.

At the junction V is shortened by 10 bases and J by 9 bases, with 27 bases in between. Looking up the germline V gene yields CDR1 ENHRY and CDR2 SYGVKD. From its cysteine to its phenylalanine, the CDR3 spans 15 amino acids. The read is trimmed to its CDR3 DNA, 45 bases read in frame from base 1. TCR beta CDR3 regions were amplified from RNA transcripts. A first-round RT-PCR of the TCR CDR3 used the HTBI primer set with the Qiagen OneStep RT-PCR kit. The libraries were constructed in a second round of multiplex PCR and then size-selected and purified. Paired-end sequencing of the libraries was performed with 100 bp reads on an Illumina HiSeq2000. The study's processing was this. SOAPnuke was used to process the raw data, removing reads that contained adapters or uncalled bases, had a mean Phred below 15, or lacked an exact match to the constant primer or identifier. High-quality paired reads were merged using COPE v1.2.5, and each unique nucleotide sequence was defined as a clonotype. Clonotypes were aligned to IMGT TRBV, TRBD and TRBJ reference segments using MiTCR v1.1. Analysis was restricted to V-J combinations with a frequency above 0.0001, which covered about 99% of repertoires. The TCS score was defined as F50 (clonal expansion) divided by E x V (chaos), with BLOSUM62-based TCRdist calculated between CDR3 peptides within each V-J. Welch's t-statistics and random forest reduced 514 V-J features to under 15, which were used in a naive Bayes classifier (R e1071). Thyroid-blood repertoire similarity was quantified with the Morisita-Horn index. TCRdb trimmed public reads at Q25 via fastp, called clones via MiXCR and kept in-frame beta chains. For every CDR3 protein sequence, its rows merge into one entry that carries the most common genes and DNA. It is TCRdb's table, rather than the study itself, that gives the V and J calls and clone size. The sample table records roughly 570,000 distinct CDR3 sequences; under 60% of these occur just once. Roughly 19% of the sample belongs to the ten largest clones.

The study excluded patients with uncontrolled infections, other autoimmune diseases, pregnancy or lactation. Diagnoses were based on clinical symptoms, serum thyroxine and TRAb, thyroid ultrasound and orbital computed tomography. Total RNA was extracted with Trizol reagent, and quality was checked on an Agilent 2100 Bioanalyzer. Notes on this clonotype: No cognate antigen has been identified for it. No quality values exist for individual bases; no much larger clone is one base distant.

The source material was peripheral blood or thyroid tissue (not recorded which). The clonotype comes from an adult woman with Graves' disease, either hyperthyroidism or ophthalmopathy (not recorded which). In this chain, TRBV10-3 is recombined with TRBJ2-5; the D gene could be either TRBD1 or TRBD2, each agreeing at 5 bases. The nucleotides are TGTGCCACAAAACTTGCAGGGACCGGCAATCAGCCCCAGTACTTC. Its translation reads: CATKLAGTGNQPQYF.